The source of this TCR beta chain is a study of T cells in Graves' hyperthyroidism and ophthalmopathy. Broader study findings: Blood shared most expanded thyroid clonotypes above 0.001. In the analysis, a 13 V-J model separated ophthalmopathy from stable hyperthyroidism.

This clonotype was observed at least ten times. Antigen: not known. Researchers took RNA transcripts and amplified the TCR beta CDR3 regions from them. Carried out on the TCR CDR3, a first-round RT-PCR used the HTBI primer set. TCRdb re-derived calls from the multiplex PCR reads in MiXCR, one entry per CDR3 protein. This sample has fewer than 650,000 distinct CDR3 sequences, with around 15% found just once. Extraction of PBMCs used 8.5 to 10 ml of fresh peripheral blood. This clonotype originated in a woman between 35 and 50 years old with Graves' hyperthyroidism. Sequenced: blood.

CDR3 residues: CASSLTTGGSSYEQYF. CDR3 in DNA: TGTGCCAGCAGCTTAACTACAGGGGGGAGCTCCTACGAGCAGTACTTC. This chain uses TRBV7-8 with TRBJ2-7; 8 positions agree with TRBD1. Germline CDR1 is SGHVS and CDR2 is FQNEAQ. The trim removed 2 bases at V and 0 bases at J, leaving 6 bases unmatched. The CDR3 is 16 amino acids. Based on the CDR3 plus reference TRBV7-8 and TRBJ2-7, the full variable domain is GAGVSQSPRYKVAKRGQDVALRCDPISGHVSLFWYQQALGQGPEFLTYFQNEAQLDKSGLPSDRFFAERPEGSVSTLKIQRTQQEDSAVYLCASSLTTGGSSYEQYFGPGTRLTVT.